This passage covers 23 T cell receptor beta chains from one sample sequenced in a study of chemoradiotherapy in HPV16-positive cancers. Clones were read by immunoSEQ multiplex PCR, and TCRdb kept only the in-frame ones, dropping some. The sample has roughly 8,400 clones, around 70% seen once. Specimen collection occurred from a patient who underwent chemoradiotherapy. All receptors derive from a human donor with HPV-associated anogenital cancer.

The CDR3 sequence: CASSPLGPASGNTIYF. Here the CDR3 DNA reads TGTGCCAGCTCACCCCTTGGACCGGCCTCTGGAAACACCATATATTTT. This chain links TRBV18 with TRBJ1-3; D not resolved. Germline V gene lookup returns CDR1 KGHSH and CDR2 LQKENI. The CDR3 is 16 amino acids. V lost 3 bases and J lost 0, with 12 bases in between.

This clone was found a few times. The chain is built from TRBV5-1 and TRBJ1-1, with TRBD1 matching over 8 bases. Germline V gene sequence: CDR1 SGHRS, CDR2 YFSETQ. This CDR3 spans 13 amino acids. The ends lost 0 bases at V and 8 bases at J; junction bases unmatched: 3. This chain's CDR3 is CASSLGGQEEAFF. The DNA for the CDR3 is TGCGCCAGCAGCTTGGGGGGACAGGAGGAAGCTTTCTTT.

Only a few counts were recorded for this clone. The chain employs TRBV15 and TRBJ1-1; maybe TRBD1 (5 bases). Per the germline V gene, CDR1 is LNHNV and CDR2 is YYDKDF (reference sequence). The V end was cut by 8 bases, the J end by 5 bases, with 12 bases between. The CDR3 has 12 residues. In DNA form, the CDR3 reads TGTGCCACCGGAATAGGACAAACTGAAGCTTTCTTT. This sequence encodes CATGIGQTEAFF.

The chain recombines TRBV5-1 with TRBJ1-1; D remains unclear. The CDR3 is made up of 14 amino acids. Germline loops: CDR1 SGHRS, CDR2 YFSETQ. With 5 bases removed from V and 5 bases from J, the gap between germline ends came to 16 bases. The CDR3 DNA follows: TGCGCCAGCAGTAGTGGCAATCAAGGGACTGAAGCTTTCTTT. It specifies CASSSGNQGTEAFF.

The rearrangement links TRBV7-9 to TRBJ1-5, with D unresolved. V gave up 3 bases and J gave up 6 bases, with 9 bases separating them. CDR1 and CDR2 from the germline V gene are SEHNR and FQNEAQ (reference sequence). This CDR3 is built from 13 residues. The CDR3 loop reads CASSLSEGQPQHF. CDR3 coding DNA: TGTGCCAGCAGCTTGTCAGAGGGTCAGCCCCAGCATTTT.

The V call is TRBV6-6, the J call TRBJ2-1; unclear D gene. The germline gives CDR1 MNHNY, CDR2 SVGAGI (reference sequence). The germline V and J ends were trimmed by 7 bases and 3 bases, with 10 bases remaining between them. This CDR3 comprises 13 residues. CDR3 in DNA: TGTGCCAGCACCCCTATTGTCTACAATGAGCAGTTCTTC. Amino acid sequence: CASTPIVYNEQFF.

The rearrangement joins TRBV1 to TRBJ2-7; the tabulated D call, TRBD2, remains unverified against the DNA. TRBV1 is tagged as a pseudogene. This CDR3 region has 18 residues. The CDR3 reads CTSSQMGICGGGCCEQYF. CDR3 bases: TGCACCAGCAGCCAGATGGGTATTTGCGGGGGGGGTTGCTGCGAGCAGTACTTC.

V usage is TRBV6-5 and J usage is TRBJ2-2; 9 bases match TRBD1. V gave up 6 bases and J gave up 7 bases; unmatched junction bases: 9. This CDR3 is built from 15 residues. The germline gives CDR1 MNHEY, CDR2 SVGAGI. CDR3 region: CASRAGTGFLGELFF. In nucleotides, the CDR3 is TGTGCCAGCAGAGCCGGGACAGGGTTTCTCGGGGAGCTGTTTTTT.

The CDR3 nucleotides read TGTGCCAGCAGCCCAGGAAGAAACACTGAAGCTTTCTTT. Amino acids: CASSPGRNTEAFF. The V call is TRBV11-3, the J call TRBJ1-1; D remains unclear. V was shortened by 5 bases and J by 2 bases, with 9 bases between the two germline ends. The CDR3 is 13 residues long. Germline V gives CDR1 SGHNT, CDR2 YENEEA.

The J gene is TRBJ1-1, the V gene TRBV5-4; no clear D. Germline lookup yields CDR1 SGHNT and CDR2 YYREEE (reference sequence). The CDR3 is 12 amino acids. Trimming pared 3 bases from V and 8 bases from J, leaving 11 bases between. CDR3 nucleotide sequence: TGTGCCAGCAGCTCGGACTCGGGGGAAGCTTTCTTT. This translates into CASSSDSGEAFF.

The chain has TRBV9 and TRBJ2-2; TRBD2 might be the D (7 bases). Germline V lookup: CDR1 SGDLS, CDR2 YYNGEE. Deletions cut 0 bases from V and 4 bases from J, with 13 bases between. The length of the CDR3 is 16 residues. The DNA of the CDR3 is TGTGCCAGCAGCGTAGTCGGGGGGCGAGGCACCGGGGAGCTGTTTTTT. The encoded protein is CASSVVGGRGTGELFF.

V and J are TRBV19 and TRBJ1-5, with D perhaps matching TRBD1 (5 bases). The germline V gene encodes CDR1 LNHDA and CDR2 SQIVND (reference sequence). This CDR3 comprises 16 residues. V lost 2 bases and J 3 bases, leaving 14 bases between the germline ends. Here the CDR3 reads CASSISRGGDNQPQHF. In nucleotides, the CDR3 is TGTGCCAGTAGTATATCAAGGGGAGGGGACAATCAGCCCCAGCATTTT.

The chain couples TRBV7-2 to TRBJ1-4, with D perhaps matching TRBD1 (6 bases). The CDR3 sequence is 14 residues long. V lost 6 bases and J lost 5, with 13 bases in between. CDR1 is SGHTA and CDR2 is FQGNSA in the germline V gene. The CDR3 DNA follows: TGTGCCAGCAGACCGGGACATCACAATGAAAAACTGTTTTTT. Protein sequence: CASRPGHHNEKLFF.

The chain combines TRBV7-2 with TRBJ2-3; D not certain. This CDR3 is built from 12 residues. Germline V gene data show CDR1 as SGHTA and CDR2 as FQGNSA. V lost 5 bases and J 5 bases, leaving 8 bases between the germline ends. The CDR3 region has the DNA TGTGCCAGCAGCCAAATCTTAGATACGCAGTATTTT. The encoded protein is CASSQILDTQYF.

The V gene is TRBV7-2, the J gene TRBJ2-5; tentative D call: TRBD1 (5 bases). Trimming removed 5 bases from V and 4 bases from J, with 14 bases in between. The CDR3 has 14 residues. In germline, CDR1 is SGHTA, CDR2 FQGNSA. CDR3 sequence reads: CASSPRGAAETQYF. The DNA for the CDR3 is TGTGCCAGCAGCCCCCGTGGGGCGGCAGAGACCCAGTACTTC.

The J gene is TRBJ2-5, the V gene TRBV4-3, with no clear D. The V end lost 0 bases, the J end lost 2 bases, and 4 bases lay between the germline ends. Germline CDR1 LGHNA, CDR2 YSLEER. The CDR3 runs to 13 residues. CDR3 DNA sequence: TGCGCCAGCAGCCAAGAAGCGCAAGAGACCCAGTACTTC. This gives the protein CASSQEAQETQYF.

The chain combines TRBV6-5 with TRBJ1-2; D is perhaps TRBD1 (6 bases). The germline V gene encodes CDR1 MNHEY and CDR2 SVGAGI. This CDR3 comprises 14 residues. The V end lost 5 bases, the J end lost 1 base, and 11 bases lay between the germline ends. The CDR3 protein is CASSRGALNYGYTF. The CDR3 bases are TGTGCCAGCAGTAGGGGGGCACTTAACTATGGCTACACCTTC.

The rearrangement joins TRBV28 to TRBJ1-1; D ambiguous. CDR3 length equals 12 residues. Trimming left V 10 bases short and J 2 bases short, with 11 bases between. From germline, CDR1 is MDHEN and CDR2 SYDVKM. In DNA, the CDR3 is TGTGCCACGGGCGAAATTAACACTGAAGCTTTCTTT. This gives the protein CATGEINTEAFF. Together with reference TRBV28 and TRBJ1-1, the CDR3 gives the full variable domain: DVKVTQSSRYLVKRTGEKVFLECVQDMDHENMFWYRQDPGLGLRLIYFSYDVKMKEKGDIPEGYSVSREKKERFSLILESASTNQTSMYLCATGEINTEAFFGQGTRLTVV.

J is TRBJ2-2 and V is TRBV6-1; 7 bases line up with TRBD1. Germline V gene data show CDR1 as MNHNS and CDR2 as SASEGT. The CDR3 has 14 residues. The ends lost 3 bases at V and 9 bases at J; junction bases unmatched: 7. The CDR3 nucleotides read TGTGCCAGCAGTGACGGCAGGGGGAGAAGGGAGCTGTTTTTT. This sequence encodes CASSDGRGRRELFF.

The J gene is TRBJ1-1, the V gene TRBV7-9; D gene uncertain. V lost 1 base, J lost 0 bases, and 3 bases lay in between. CDR3 length: 13 residues. Germline V gene data show CDR1 as SEHNR and CDR2 as FQNEAQ (reference sequence). This CDR3 is CASSLGMNTEAFF. CDR3 coding DNA: TGTGCCAGCAGCTTAGGAATGAACACTGAAGCTTTCTTT.

The chain's CDR3 is CASSGRGNEQFF. DNA of the CDR3: TGTGCCAGCTCAGGGAGAGGCAATGAGCAGTTCTTC. The chain couples TRBV2 to TRBJ2-1, with D possibly being TRBD1 or TRBD2 (5 bases each). The V end was cut by 8 bases, the J end by 6 bases, with 11 bases between. CDR1 SNHLY and CDR2 FYNNEI come from the germline V gene. This CDR3 is built from 12 residues.

Note on this clone: Compared with germline, one end of the junction differs, possibly owing to a read error. V and J are TRBV27 and TRBJ1-6; TRBD1 is a possible D gene (6 bases). The CDR3 sequence is 15 residues long. The germline V gene encodes CDR1 MNHEY and CDR2 SMNVEV (reference sequence). The CDR3: CACREGGSYNSPLHF. The CDR3 coding sequence is TGTGCCTGCAGGGAAGGGGGTTCCTATAATTCACCCCTCCACTTT.

The gene calls are TRBV6-1 and TRBJ2-3, with 9 nucleotides matching TRBD2. CDR3 size: 15 residues. Germline V gene lookup returns CDR1 MNHNS and CDR2 SASEGT. Trimming took 6 bases from V and 1 from J; bases not matched to a gene: 5. DNA for the CDR3: TGTGCCAGCAGGGGAAGCGGGGGGCGCACAGATACGCAGTATTTT. This sequence encodes CASRGSGGRTDTQYF.